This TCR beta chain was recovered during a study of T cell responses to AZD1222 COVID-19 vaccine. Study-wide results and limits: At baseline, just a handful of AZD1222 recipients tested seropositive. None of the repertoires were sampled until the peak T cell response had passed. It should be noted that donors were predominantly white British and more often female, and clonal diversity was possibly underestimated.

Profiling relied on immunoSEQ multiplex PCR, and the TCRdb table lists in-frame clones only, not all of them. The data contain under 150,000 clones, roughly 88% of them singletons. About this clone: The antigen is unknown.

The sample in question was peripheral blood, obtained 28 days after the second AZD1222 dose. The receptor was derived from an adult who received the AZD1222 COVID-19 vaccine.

The CDR3 is CASSGGPQFF. In DNA form, the CDR3 reads TGTGCCAGCAGTGGCGGACCGCAGTTCTTC. V is TRBV2 and J is TRBJ2-1; D ambiguous. Germline CDR1 is SNHLY and CDR2 is FYNNEI. This CDR3 region has 10 residues. Trimming cost V 4 bases and J 12 bases, with 7 bases left between them.